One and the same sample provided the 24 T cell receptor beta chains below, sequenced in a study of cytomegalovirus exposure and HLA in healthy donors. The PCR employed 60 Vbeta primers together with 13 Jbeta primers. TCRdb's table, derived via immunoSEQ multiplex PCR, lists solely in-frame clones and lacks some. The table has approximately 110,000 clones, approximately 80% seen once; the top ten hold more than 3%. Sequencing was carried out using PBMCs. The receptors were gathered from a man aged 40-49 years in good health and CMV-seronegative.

CDR3 loop: CASSVSGGADETQYF. CDR3 nucleotide sequence: TGTGCCAGCAGCGTGTCGGGGGGCGCGGATGAGACCCAGTACTTC. This chain connects TRBV11-3 to TRBJ2-5; tentative D call: TRBD2 (7 bases). V was clipped by 5 bases and J by 5 bases, with 18 bases between them. Germline CDR1 and CDR2: SGHNT and YENEEA. The CDR3 runs to 15 residues. Filled out from reference TRBV11-3 and TRBJ2-5, the complete variable domain reads EAGVVQSPRYKIIEKKQPVAFWCNPISGHNTLYWYLQNLGQGPELLIRYENEEAVDDSQLPKDRFSAERLKGVDSTLKIQPAELGDSAVYLCASSVSGGADETQYFGPGTRLLVL.

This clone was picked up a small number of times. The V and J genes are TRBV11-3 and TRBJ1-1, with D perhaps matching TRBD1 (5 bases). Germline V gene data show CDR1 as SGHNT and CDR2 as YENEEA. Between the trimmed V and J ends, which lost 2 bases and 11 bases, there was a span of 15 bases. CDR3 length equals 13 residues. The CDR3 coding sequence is TGTGCCAGCAGCTTAACTTGGGGGAGCGGGGCTTTCTTT. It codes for CASSLTWGSGAFF.

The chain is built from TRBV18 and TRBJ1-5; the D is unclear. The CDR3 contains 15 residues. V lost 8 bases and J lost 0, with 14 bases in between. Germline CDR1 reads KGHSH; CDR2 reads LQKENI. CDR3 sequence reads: CASAANGDSNQPQHF. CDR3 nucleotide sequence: TGTGCCAGCGCAGCCAACGGGGATAGCAATCAGCCCCAGCATTTT.

Written as DNA, the CDR3 is TGTGCCAGCACTGCCGGGACTAGCGTTGGCGAGCAGTACTTC. It is translated as CASTAGTSVGEQYF. The V gene is TRBV2, the J gene TRBJ2-5, with 10 bases aligning to TRBD2. The DNA end is more similar to TRBJ2-7, so the J call may be wrong. The length of the CDR3 is 14 residues. Germline V gene lookup returns CDR1 SNHLY and CDR2 FYNNEI.

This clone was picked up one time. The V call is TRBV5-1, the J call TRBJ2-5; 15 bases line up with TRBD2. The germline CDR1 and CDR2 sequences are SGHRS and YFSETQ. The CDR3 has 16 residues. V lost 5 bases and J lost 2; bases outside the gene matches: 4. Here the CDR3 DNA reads TGCGCCAGCAGGGCGGGACTAGCGGGGGGTCAAGAGACCCAGTACTTC. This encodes CASRAGLAGGQETQYF.

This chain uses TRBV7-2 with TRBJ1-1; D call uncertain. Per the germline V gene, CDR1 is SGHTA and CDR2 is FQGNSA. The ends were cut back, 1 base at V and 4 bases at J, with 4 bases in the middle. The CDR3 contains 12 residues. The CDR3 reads CASSLGVTEAFF. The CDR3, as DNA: TGTGCCAGCAGCTTAGGAGTCACTGAAGCTTTCTTT.

CDR3: CASSQPPRGGSTDTQYF. CDR3 DNA sequence: TGTGCCAGCAGTCAGCCACCCCGGGGGGGGAGCACAGATACGCAGTATTTT. This chain joins TRBV28 and TRBJ2-3; the match to TRBD2 covers 8 bases. V dropped 5 bases and J dropped 0; count of bases not matched to a gene: 10. There are 17 residues in the CDR3. Germline CDR1 MDHEN, CDR2 SYDVKM.

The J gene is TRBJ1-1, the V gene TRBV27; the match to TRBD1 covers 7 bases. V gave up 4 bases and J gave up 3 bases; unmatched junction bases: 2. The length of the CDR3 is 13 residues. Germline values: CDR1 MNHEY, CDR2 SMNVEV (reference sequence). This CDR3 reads CASSYQGDTEAFF. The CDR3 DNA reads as TGTGCCAGCAGTTACCAGGGGGACACTGAAGCTTTCTTT.

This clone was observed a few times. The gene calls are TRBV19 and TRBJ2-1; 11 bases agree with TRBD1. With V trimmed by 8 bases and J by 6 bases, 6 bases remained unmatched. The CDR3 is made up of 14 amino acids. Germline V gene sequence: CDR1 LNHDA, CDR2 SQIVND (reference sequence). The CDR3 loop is CASAGQGAGNEQFF. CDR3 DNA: TGTGCCAGTGCTGGACAGGGGGCTGGCAATGAGCAGTTCTTC.

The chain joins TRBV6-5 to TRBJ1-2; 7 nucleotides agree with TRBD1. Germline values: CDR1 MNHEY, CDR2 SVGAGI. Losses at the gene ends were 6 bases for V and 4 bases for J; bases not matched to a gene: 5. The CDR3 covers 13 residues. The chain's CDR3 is CASSGTAPYGYTF. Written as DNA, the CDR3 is TGTGCCAGCAGCGGGACAGCGCCCTATGGCTACACCTTC.

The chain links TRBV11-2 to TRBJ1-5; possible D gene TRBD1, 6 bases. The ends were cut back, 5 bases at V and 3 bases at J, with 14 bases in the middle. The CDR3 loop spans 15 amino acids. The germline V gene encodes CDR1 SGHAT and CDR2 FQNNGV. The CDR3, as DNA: TGTGCCAGCAGCAAGGGGGACATCGTCAATCAGCCCCAGCATTTT. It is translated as CASSKGDIVNQPQHF. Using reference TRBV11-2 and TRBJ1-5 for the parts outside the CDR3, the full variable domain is EAGVAQSPRYKIIEKRQSVAFWCNPISGHATLYWYQQILGQGPKLLIQFQNNGVVDDSQLPKDRFSAERLKGVDSTLKIQPAKLEDSAVYLCASSKGDIVNQPQHFGDGTRLSIL.

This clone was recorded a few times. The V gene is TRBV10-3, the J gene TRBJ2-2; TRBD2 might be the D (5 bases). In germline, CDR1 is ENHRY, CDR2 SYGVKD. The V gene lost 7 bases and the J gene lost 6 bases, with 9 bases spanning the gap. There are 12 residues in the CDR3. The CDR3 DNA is TGTGCCATCACCGCGGGCGCCGGGGAGCTGTTTTTT. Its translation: CAITAGAGELFF.

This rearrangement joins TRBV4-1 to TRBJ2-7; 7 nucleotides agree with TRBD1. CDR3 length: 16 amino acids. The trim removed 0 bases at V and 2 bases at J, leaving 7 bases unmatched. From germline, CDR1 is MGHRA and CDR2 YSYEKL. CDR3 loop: CASSQDWKQGPYEQYF. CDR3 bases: TGCGCCAGCAGCCAAGATTGGAAACAGGGGCCCTACGAGCAGTACTTC.

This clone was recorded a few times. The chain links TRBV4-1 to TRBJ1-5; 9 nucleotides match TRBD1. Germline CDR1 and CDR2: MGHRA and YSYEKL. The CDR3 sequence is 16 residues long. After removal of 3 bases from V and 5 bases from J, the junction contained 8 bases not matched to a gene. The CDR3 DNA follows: TGCGCCAGCAGCCAGTCTGGGGACAGGGCCTATCAGCCCCAGCATTTT. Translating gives CASSQSGDRAYQPQHF.

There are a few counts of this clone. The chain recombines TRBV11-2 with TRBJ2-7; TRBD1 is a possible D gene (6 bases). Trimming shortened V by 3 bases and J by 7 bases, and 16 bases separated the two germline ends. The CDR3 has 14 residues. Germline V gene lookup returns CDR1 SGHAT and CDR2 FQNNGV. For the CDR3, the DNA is TGTGCCAGCAGCTTTGGGCAGGGGAACGGGGAGCAGTACTTC. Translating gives CASSFGQGNGEQYF.

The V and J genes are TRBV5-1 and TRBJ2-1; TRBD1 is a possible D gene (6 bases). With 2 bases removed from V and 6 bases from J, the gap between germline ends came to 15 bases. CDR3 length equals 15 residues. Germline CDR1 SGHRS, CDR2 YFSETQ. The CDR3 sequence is CASSLGGWGINEQFF. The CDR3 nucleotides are TGCGCCAGCAGCTTAGGGGGATGGGGTATCAATGAGCAGTTCTTC.

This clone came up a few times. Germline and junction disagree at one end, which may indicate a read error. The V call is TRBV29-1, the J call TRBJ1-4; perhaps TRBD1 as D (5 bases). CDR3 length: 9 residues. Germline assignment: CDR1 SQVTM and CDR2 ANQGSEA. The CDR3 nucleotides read TGCAGCGTTGGGGGGGAAACTGTTTTT. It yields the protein CSVGGETVF.

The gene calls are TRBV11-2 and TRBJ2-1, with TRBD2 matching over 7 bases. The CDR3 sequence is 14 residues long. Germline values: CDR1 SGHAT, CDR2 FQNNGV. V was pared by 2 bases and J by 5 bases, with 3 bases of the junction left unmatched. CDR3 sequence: CASSLLAGDNEQFF. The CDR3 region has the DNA TGTGCCAGCAGCTTACTTGCGGGGGACAATGAGCAGTTCTTC.

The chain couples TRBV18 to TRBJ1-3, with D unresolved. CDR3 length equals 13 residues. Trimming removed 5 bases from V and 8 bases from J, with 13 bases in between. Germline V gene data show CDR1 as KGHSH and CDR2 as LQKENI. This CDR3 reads CASSASIGDTIYF. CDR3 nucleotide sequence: TGTGCCAGCTCAGCGAGCATCGGGGACACCATATATTTT.

CDR3 sequence reads: CASSLGQNSGNTIYF. CDR3 nucleotide sequence: TGTGCCAGCAGCTTAGGTCAGAACTCTGGAAACACCATATATTTT. V usage is TRBV7-2 and J usage is TRBJ1-3; the D is unclear. The CDR3 spans 15 residues. V lost 1 base and J 0 bases, leaving 7 bases between the germline ends. Germline V gene data show CDR1 as SGHTA and CDR2 as FQGNSA.

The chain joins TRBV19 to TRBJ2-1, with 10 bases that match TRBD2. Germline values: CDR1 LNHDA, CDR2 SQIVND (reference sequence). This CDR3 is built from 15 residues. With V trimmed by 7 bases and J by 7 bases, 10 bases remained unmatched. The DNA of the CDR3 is TGTGCCAGTACCGACGAGCGGGGGGGCTTGAATGAGCAGTTCTTC. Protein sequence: CASTDERGGLNEQFF.

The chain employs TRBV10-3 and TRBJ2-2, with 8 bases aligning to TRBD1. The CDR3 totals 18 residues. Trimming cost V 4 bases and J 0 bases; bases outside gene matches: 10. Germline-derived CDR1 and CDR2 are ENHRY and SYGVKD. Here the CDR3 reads CAISGDRWSPANTGELFF. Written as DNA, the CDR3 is TGTGCCATCAGTGGGGACAGGTGGTCCCCCGCGAACACCGGGGAGCTGTTTTTT.

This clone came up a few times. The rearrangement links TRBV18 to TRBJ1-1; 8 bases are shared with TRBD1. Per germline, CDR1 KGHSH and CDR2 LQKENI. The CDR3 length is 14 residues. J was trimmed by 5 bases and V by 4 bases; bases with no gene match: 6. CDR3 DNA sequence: TGTGCCAGCTCACTCCTAGACAGGGGAACTGAAGCTTTCTTT. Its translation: CASSLLDRGTEAFF.

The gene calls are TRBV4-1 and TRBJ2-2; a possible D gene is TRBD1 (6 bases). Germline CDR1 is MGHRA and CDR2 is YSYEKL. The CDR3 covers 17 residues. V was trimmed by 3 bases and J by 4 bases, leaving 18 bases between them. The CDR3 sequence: CASSQEVGTMATGELFF. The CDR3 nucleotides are TGCGCCAGCAGCCAGGAGGTGGGGACAATGGCCACCGGGGAGCTGTTTTTT.